This T cell receptor beta chain was recorded in a study of blood T cell repertoires in COVID-19. Background on the study: Some COVID-19 samples were acute and others convalescent; all came from the United States, Italy and Spain.

Produced via immunoSEQ multiplex PCR; TCRdb's table is partial and in-frame only. There are approximately 170,000 clones in the sample; 79% occur only once, and around 17% lies in the top ten. The V gene's germline CDR1 is SGHKS and CDR2 YYEKEE (reference sequence). The CDR3 has 15 residues. Trimming cost V 2 bases and J 4 bases; bases outside gene matches: 7. The genes are TRBV5-5 and TRBJ2-7; 9 positions match TRBD1. The source of this sequence is a woman in her 70s in a cohort exposed to, infected with or recovered from COVID-19 (not recorded which). The sequencing sample was made of PBMCs or T cells enriched from blood (not recorded which). The CDR3 DNA reads as TGTGCCAGCAGCTTACCGGGACAGGGAGGGTACGAGCAGTACTTC. Translation gives CASSLPGQGGYEQYF.